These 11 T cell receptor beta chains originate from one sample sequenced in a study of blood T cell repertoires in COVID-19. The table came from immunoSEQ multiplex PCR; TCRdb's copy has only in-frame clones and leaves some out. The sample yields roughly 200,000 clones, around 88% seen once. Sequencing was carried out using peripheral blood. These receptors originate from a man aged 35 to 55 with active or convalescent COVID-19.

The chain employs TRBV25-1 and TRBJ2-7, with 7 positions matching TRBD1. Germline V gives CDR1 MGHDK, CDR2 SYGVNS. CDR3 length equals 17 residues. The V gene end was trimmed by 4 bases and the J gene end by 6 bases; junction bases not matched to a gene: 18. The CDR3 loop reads CASSVSPAGTDPSEQYF. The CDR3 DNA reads TGTGCCAGCAGTGTGTCACCTGCCGGGACAGACCCCTCCGAGCAGTACTTC.

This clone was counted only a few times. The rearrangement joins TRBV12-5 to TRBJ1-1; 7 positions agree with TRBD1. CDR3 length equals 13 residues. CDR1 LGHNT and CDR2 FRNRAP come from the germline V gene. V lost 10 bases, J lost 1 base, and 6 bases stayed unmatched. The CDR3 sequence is CATSTGPNTEAFF. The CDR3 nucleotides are TGTGCTACTTCGACAGGGCCGAACACTGAAGCTTTCTTT.

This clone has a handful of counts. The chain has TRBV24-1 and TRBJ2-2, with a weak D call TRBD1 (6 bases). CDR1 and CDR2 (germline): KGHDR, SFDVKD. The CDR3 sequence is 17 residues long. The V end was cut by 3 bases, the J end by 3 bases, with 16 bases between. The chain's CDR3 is CATSDPSGQGYTGELFF. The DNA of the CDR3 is TGTGCCACCAGTGATCCCTCGGGGCAGGGGTACACCGGGGAGCTGTTTTTT.

The CDR3 DNA is TGTGCCAGCAGTTTAGATCTACAGGGGAGCGGGACCCAGTACTTC. Protein: CASSLDLQGSGTQYF. The rearrangement joins TRBV6-5 to TRBJ2-5; 7 positions agree with TRBD1. This CDR3 is 15 amino acids long. Germline-derived CDR1 and CDR2 are MNHEY and SVGAGI. V lost 4 bases and J lost 7; bases outside the gene matches: 12.

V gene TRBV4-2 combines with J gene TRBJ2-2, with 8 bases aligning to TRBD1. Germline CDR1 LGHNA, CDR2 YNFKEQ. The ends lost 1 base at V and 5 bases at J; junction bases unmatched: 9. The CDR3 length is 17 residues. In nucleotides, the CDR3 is TGTGCCAGCAGCCAAGGACAGGGGCTAATGGCGACCGGGGAGCTGTTTTTT. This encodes CASSQGQGLMATGELFF.

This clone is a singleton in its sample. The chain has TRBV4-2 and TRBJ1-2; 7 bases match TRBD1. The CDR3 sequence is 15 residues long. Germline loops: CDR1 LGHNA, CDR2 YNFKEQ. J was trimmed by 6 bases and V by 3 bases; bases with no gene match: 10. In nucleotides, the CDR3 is TGTGCCAGCAGCCACCTCCTCGGACAGGATGATGGCTACACCTTC. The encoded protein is CASSHLLGQDDGYTF.

The CDR3 loop is CASSLGTDTNQPQHF. CDR3 DNA sequence: TGTGCCAGCAGTTTAGGGACAGATACCAATCAGCCCCAGCATTTT. The chain combines TRBV27 with TRBJ1-5; 7 bases align to TRBD1. The CDR3 covers 15 residues. Trimming took 2 bases from V and 3 from J; bases not matched to a gene: 4. CDR1 and CDR2 (germline): MNHEY, SMNVEV (reference sequence).

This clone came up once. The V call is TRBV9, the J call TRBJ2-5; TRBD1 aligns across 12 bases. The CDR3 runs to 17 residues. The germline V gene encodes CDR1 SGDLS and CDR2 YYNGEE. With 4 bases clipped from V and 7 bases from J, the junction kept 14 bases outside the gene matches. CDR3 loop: CASSPRGVGQGAGTQYF. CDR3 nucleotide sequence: TGTGCCAGCAGCCCGAGAGGGGTGGGACAGGGGGCTGGGACCCAGTACTTC.

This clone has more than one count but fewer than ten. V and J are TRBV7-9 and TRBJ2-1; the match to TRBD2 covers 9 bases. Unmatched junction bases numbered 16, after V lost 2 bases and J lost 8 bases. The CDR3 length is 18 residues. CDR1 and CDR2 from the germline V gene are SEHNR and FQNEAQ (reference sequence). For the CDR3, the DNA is TGTGCCAGCAGCTTAATTTACGGTAGCGGGAGACAAGGCGATGAGCAGTTCTTC. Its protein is CASSLIYGSGRQGDEQFF.

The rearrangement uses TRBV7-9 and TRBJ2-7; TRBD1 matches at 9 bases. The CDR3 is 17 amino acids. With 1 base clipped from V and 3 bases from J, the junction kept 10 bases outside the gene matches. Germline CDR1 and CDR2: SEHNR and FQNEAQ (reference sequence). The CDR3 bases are TGTGCCAGCAGCTTAGGAGTGGGACAGGGTAGACTCTACGAGCAGTACTTC. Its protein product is CASSLGVGQGRLYEQYF. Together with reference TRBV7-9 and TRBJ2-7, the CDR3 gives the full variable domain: DTGVSQNPRHKITKRGQNVTFRCDPISEHNRLYWYRQTLGQGPEFLTYFQNEAQLEKSRLLSDRFSAERPKGSFSTLEIQRTEQGDSAMYLCASSLGVGQGRLYEQYFGPGTRLTVT.

The CDR3 is CASSNQGQGNYGYTF. DNA of the CDR3: TGTGCCAGTAGTAACCAGGGACAGGGGAACTATGGCTACACCTTC. The V and J genes are TRBV19 and TRBJ1-2; TRBD1 matches 10 bases. Germline V gives CDR1 LNHDA, CDR2 SQIVND (reference sequence). The length of the CDR3 is 15 residues. Germline trimming cut 4 bases from V and 2 bases from J; bases unmatched to any gene: 4. Complete variable domain (other parts from reference TRBV19 and TRBJ1-2): DGGITQSPKYLFRKEGQNVTLSCEQNLNHDAMYWYRQDPGQGLRLIYYSQIVNDFQKGDIAEGYSVSREKKESFPLTVTSAQKNPTAFYLCASSNQGQGNYGYTFGSGTRLTVV.